This TCR beta chain appears in the sequencing data of a study of T-cell memory formation after mild COVID-19 (dated by TCRdb to about 2021). Notes on the research overall: TCR sequence clusters from the two donors were largely donor specific. T-cell clones expanding and contracting after mild COVID-19 in two donors were tracked by longitudinal TCRalpha and TCRbeta repertoire sequencing. Two young, previously healthy adult volunteers made up the cohort, one male and one female. Here is what the overall study found, with its caveats: SARS-CoV-2 specificity of the second-wave clones peaking on day 37 was not confirmed. Clones contracting from day 15 to 85 had balanced CD4/CD8 phenotypes, while a second wave expanding from day 15 to 37 was biased towards CD4+. Contracting CD4+ clones appeared mostly in the CM and EM memory subsets, whereas CD8+ clones were enriched in EMRA. Only two mild cases were covered by the study, and larger cohorts that include severe cases with pre-infection samples were considered necessary. Some responding clones were detected in pre-infection memory, suggesting pre-existing cross-reactive memory T cells joined the SARS-CoV-2 response.

Ficoll-Paque density gradient centrifugation was the method used to isolate PBMCs. V is pruned by 0 bases and J by 3 bases, leaving 8 bases of the junction without a gene match. The germline V gene yields ENHRY for CDR1 and SYGVKD for CDR2. CDR3 length: 17 amino acids, cysteine to phenylalanine. Only CDR3 DNA remains: 51 bases, in frame from the first base. Sequencing was performed on an Illumina NovaSeq 6000. TCRalpha and TCRbeta cDNA libraries were constructed by 5'RACE with constant-segment primers, with sample barcodes and unique molecular identifiers being introduced. Trizol reagent was used to extract RNA from every sample. The libraries were amplified in two PCR steps, and the second step added a second sample barcode and Illumina TruSeq adapters. The libraries were sequenced on an Illumina NovaSeq using 2 x 150 bp paired-end reads. The authors' analysis ran thus. The reads were demultiplexed and collapsed into UMI-guided consensus sequences using migec v1.2.7. Using mixcr v2.1.11, the UMI consensuses were aligned to TRA and TRB V and J templates and assembled into clonotypes. Expanded or contracted clonotypes were those called significant by both edgeR and NoisET, with noise models trained on biological replicates. edgeR calls used a false discovery rate-adjusted p below 0.01 and a log2 fold-change threshold of 1. PCA with hierarchical clustering of max-normalized trajectories of the 1000 most abundant clonotypes was used as exploratory dynamics analysis. Each responding clone was given a CD4 or CD8 phenotype based on the CD4+ and CD8+ repertoires, which had been sequenced separately. The public reads were reprocessed in TCRdb via fastp at Q25 and MiXCR, keeping in-frame beta chains. When rows share a CDR3 protein, they turn into one entry using the most common DNA and genes. TCRdb, not the original authors, processed these V and J calls. Recorded for this sample are 280,000 or so distinct CDR3 sequences; 8% to 9% of them occurred a single time. The ten largest clones take up around a fifth of the sample.

As for this clonotype: Its antigen specificity is not known. The input lacks base qualities; no much larger clone sits a single base away.

Recombination linked TRBV10-3 to TRBJ2-7, with TRBD1 identical over 10 junction bases. The TCR sequence derives from a man aged 18 to 35 who had mild COVID-19 (a few samples of this study predate the infection). The sample titles of this study are shuffled in the database, so cell type and time point are left out; the donor was told from shared clones. Sequencing was performed on PBMCs or a T cell subset sorted from them (not recorded which). The CDR3 reads CAISESGATGGRYEQYF. The nucleotide sequence is given as TGTGCCATCAGTGAGTCGGGGGCGACAGGGGGCCGCTACGAGCAGTACTTC.